This TCR beta chain was profiled in a study of Ad26.COV2.S vaccination and SARS-CoV-2 variants (dated by TCRdb to the early 2020s). Study-level background: Donors in the vaccine arm were drawn from COV1001, a multicentre, randomized, double-blind, placebo-controlled phase I-IIa trial testing Ad26.COV2.S in healthy adults. Ad26.COV2.S was administered intramuscularly at a dose of 5x10^10 or 1x10^11 viral particles, either as one shot or as two shots given 56 days apart. TCRbeta repertoire sequencing served as the tool for gauging how specific and how broad the SARS-CoV-2-reactive T cell receptors were following Ad26.COV2.S vaccination. The TCR-sequenced set comprised about 30 samples: some 19 Ad26.COV2.S vaccine recipients, 5 placebo recipients and 8 SARS-CoV-2 convalescent individuals. Trial participants were randomized into five groups of five, in which low-dose or high-dose Ad26.COV2.S was given once or twice, or placebo was given on both occasions. Investigators remained blinded to trial group allocation during experiments and outcome assessment. The study at large found these results: The study lacked the statistical power to compare responses across vaccine doses or regimens. Non-spike TCR breadth was comparable between vaccine and placebo recipients, consistent with the vaccine containing only spike. Higher spike-specific TCR breadth was observed in Ad26.COV2.S recipients than in placebo recipients (P = 0.0014). The authors noted that the TCR breadth and depth analyses may have underestimated total T cell responses. Substantial breadth of spike-specific CD8+ and CD4+ T cell responses was reported after vaccination.

From the cysteine up to the phenylalanine, the CDR3 has a length of 13 residues. The retained sequence is limited to the CDR3, 39 bases, with the frame set at the first base. A distance of 7 bases separates the germline ends of V and J, which lose 3 bases and 2 bases respectively. The germline V gene (reference sequence) yields MNHEY for CDR1 and SMNVEV for CDR2. Comment on this clone: Its recognized antigen is unknown. Base qualities were left out, and no much larger clone turns up one base away.

The immunoSEQ Assay was the method used to sequence TCRbeta CDR3 regions. After extraction, genomic DNA underwent amplification by bias-controlled multiplex PCR, followed by high-throughput sequencing. The original pipeline was this. Collapsing and filtering of sequences were performed to quantify the absolute abundance of each unique TCRbeta CDR3 region. T cell fraction was estimated by normalization of TCRbeta template counts to usable DNA, with usable DNA being measured through amplification of reference genes present in all nucleated cells. Repertoire TCRs were annotated as SARS-CoV-2-specific when V gene, CDR3 amino acid sequence and J gene were exactly matched to a known reactive TCR set. The reference SARS-CoV-2 TCR set was derived from MIRA and filtered for enrichment in COVID-19-positive ImmuneCODE repertoires, a step that removed public or cross-reactive TCRs. Based on the MIRA antigens, annotated TCRs were further analysed at the level of specific ORF or position within ORF. Breadth was defined as the number of annotated unique rearrangements divided by the total number of unique productive rearrangements, and depth was defined as the summed frequency of the annotated unique rearrangements. Two-sided Wilcoxon rank-sum tests were used to compare TCR breadth between groups. This is the immuneACCESS table as TCRdb keeps it, with only in-frame sequences that have V and J called. A part of the clones is gone; compared with another copy, unresolved V genes explain less than half, and the rest is unexplained. Clonal size and the V and J genes are those of that table, whereas D and trimming came from the DNA. The sample includes some 520,000 clones, with roughly 85% observed a single time. The top ten clones comprise around 13% of the sample.

Explained via the paper, the treatment or condition label denotes: around 19 received Ad26.COV2.S at low or high dose, single or two shots; about five received placebo; per-sample allocation not given. Repertoires of vaccine and placebo recipients were sequenced from samples collected on day 63 after the first injection. In Cohort 1b, roughly 26 adults aged 18-55 years were enrolled at a single site in Boston, USA, between 29 July and 7 August 2020. As a vaccine, Ad26.COV2.S was a replication-incompetent adenovirus type 26 vector that expressed a prefusion-stabilized SARS-CoV-2 spike protein derived from the original Wuhan strain.

The chain uses TRBV27 and TRBJ2-5; the D gene is unclear. Sequenced here: peripheral blood, sampled in a trial of Ad26.COV2.S vaccine versus placebo. The source is a person aged 18 to 59 who received the Ad26.COV2.S COVID-19 vaccine or a placebo. For the CDR3, the sequence is CASSFYYQETQYF. The DNA reads TGTGCCAGCAGTTTCTACTATCAAGAGACCCAGTACTTC.